This record looks at one T cell receptor (beta chain) sequence and its context. The antigen is unknown. The CDR3 has 12 residues. With 4 bases removed from V and 4 bases from J, the gap between germline ends came to 10 bases. CDR1 is SQVTM, CDR2 ANQGSEA, per germline. These data come from a study of OX40 agonist ivuxolimab in advanced cancers. On cycle 4 day 1 and cycle 7 day 1, as well as at baseline, blood was sampled. Data came from immunoSEQ multiplex PCR; TCRdb stores just in-frame clones and leaves some out. The sample gives approximately 41,000 clones, more than 75% of which show up once; roughly a third is in the top ten. Study results and caveats: The expanded peripheral T cells' antigen specificity was not determined.

This clonotype was obtained from an adult with an advanced solid tumor such as melanoma, head and neck, liver or kidney cancer. The input for sequencing was CD4+ or CD8+ T cells sorted from blood, taken in a trial of the OX40 agonist ivuxolimab. The rearrangement uses TRBV29-1 and TRBJ2-5; D is ambiguous. This CDR3 reads CSVARTRETQYF. DNA for the CDR3: TGCAGCGTTGCACGCACACGAGAGACCCAGTACTTC.